This T cell receptor beta chain stems from a study of graft-versus-host responses after intestinal transplantation. Study details: Grafts that recipients had were multivisceral, liver-intestinal, or isolated intestinal transplants. Recipients uniformly received anti-thymocyte globulin induction, followed by tacrolimus and steroids for approximately 3 years.

Germline values: CDR1 SGDLS, CDR2 YYNGEE. This CDR3 is built from 15 residues. With 0 bases removed from V and 4 bases from J, the gap between germline ends came to 11 bases. TCRdb's table, derived via immunoSEQ multiplex PCR, lists solely in-frame clones and lacks some. The sample consists of 90,000 to 150,000 clones, around 95% of them appearing once. About this clone itself: Its antigen is as yet unknown.

The J gene is TRBJ2-1, the V gene TRBV9; D might be TRBD2 (7 bases). The source of this sequence is a human donor who received an intestinal transplant. Sequenced here: unstimulated CD8+ T cells sorted from spleen or lymph node cells, sampled before intestinal transplant. The chain's CDR3 is CASSVGGGEYNEQFF. The CDR3 DNA follows: TGTGCCAGCAGCGTAGGAGGGGGGGAATACAATGAGCAGTTCTTC.